The 21 T cell receptor beta chains listed next were all sequenced from one sample in a study of T cell responses to AZD1222 COVID-19 vaccine. Data came from immunoSEQ multiplex PCR; TCRdb stores just in-frame clones and leaves some out. Here the sample spans about 76,000 clones, more than 75% being singletons. Sequencing was performed on peripheral blood, taken on day 0 of AZD1222 vaccination. The source is an adult in good health.

Only a few counts were recorded for this clone. V usage is TRBV6-5 and J usage is TRBJ1-1; D might be TRBD1 (6 bases). V was cut by 6 bases and J by 8 bases, with 13 bases left in between. The V gene's germline CDR1 is MNHEY and CDR2 SVGAGI. There are 12 residues in the CDR3. For the CDR3, the DNA is TGTGCCAGCAGATGGACAGTCAAGGAAGCTTTCTTT. It codes for CASRWTVKEAFF.

The CDR3 nucleotides are TGTGCCAGCAGCTGGACCAGCAATCAGCCCCAGCATTTT. Its translation is CASSWTSNQPQHF. J is TRBJ1-5 and V is TRBV11-3, with no clear D. This CDR3 is built from 13 residues. The V gene's germline CDR1 is SGHNT and CDR2 YENEEA. The V end lost 4 bases, the J end lost 1 base, and 5 bases lay between the germline ends.

This chain joins TRBV5-6 and TRBJ2-5; possibly TRBD2 for D (5 bases). CDR3 length: 14 residues. Germline assignment: CDR1 SGHDT and CDR2 YYEEEE. V lost 0 bases, J lost 3 bases, and 9 bases lay in between. In DNA form, the CDR3 reads TGTGCCAGCAGCTTGGTGGGAGTGGAAGAGACCCAGTACTTC. The encoded protein is CASSLVGVEETQYF.

This sequence joins TRBV5-1 and TRBJ2-7, with TRBD2 identical over 7 bases. CDR3 length: 14 amino acids. Losses at the gene ends were 0 bases for V and 5 bases for J; bases not matched to a gene: 5. CDR1 and CDR2 (germline): SGHRS, YFSETQ. CDR3: CASSLVAGADEQYF. The CDR3 nucleotides read TGCGCCAGCAGCTTGGTTGCGGGAGCCGACGAGCAGTACTTC.

The rearrangement joins TRBV7-6 to TRBJ2-1, with D perhaps matching TRBD2 (6 bases). CDR1 and CDR2 (germline): SGHVS, FNYEAQ. The V end lost 3 bases, the J end lost 6 bases, and 30 bases lay between the germline ends. CDR3 length equals 20 residues. CDR3 residues: CASSFLAYVLTYNVVNEQFF. CDR3 in DNA: TGTGCCAGCAGCTTTCTAGCGTACGTCTTAACATACAATGTCGTCAATGAGCAGTTCTTC. The full variable domain, completed using reference TRBV7-6 and TRBJ2-1, is GAGVSQSPRYKVTKRGQDVALRCDPISGHVSLYWYRQALGQGPEFLTYFNYEAQQDKSGLPNDRFSAERPEGSISTLTIQRTEQRDSAMYRCASSFLAYVLTYNVVNEQFFGPGTRLTVL.

This chain joins TRBV10-3 and TRBJ2-3, with 10 bases matching TRBD2. The CDR3 has 15 residues. Looked up from germline, CDR1 is ENHRY and CDR2 is SYGVKD. With V trimmed by 7 bases and J by 1 base, 5 bases remained unmatched. CDR3 sequence reads: CAIKPAGGGTDTQYF. The CDR3 region has the DNA TGTGCCATCAAACCAGCGGGAGGGGGCACAGATACGCAGTATTTT.

The chain combines TRBV11-3 with TRBJ2-7; 12 bases fit TRBD2. Germline V gene lookup returns CDR1 SGHNT and CDR2 YENEEA. This CDR3 contains 18 residues. V was pared by 3 bases and J by 0 bases, with 9 bases of the junction left unmatched. The CDR3 sequence is CASSFFRTSGTHSYEQYF. The CDR3 DNA reads as TGTGCCAGCAGCTTCTTTAGGACTAGCGGGACTCACTCCTACGAGCAGTACTTC. The full variable domain, with the rest looked up from reference TRBV11-3 and TRBJ2-7, is EAGVVQSPRYKIIEKKQPVAFWCNPISGHNTLYWYLQNLGQGPELLIRYENEEAVDDSQLPKDRFSAERLKGVDSTLKIQPAELGDSAVYLCASSFFRTSGTHSYEQYFGPGTRLTVT.

The chain has TRBV27 and TRBJ2-1; 10 bases are shared with TRBD1. The CDR3 sequence is 16 residues long. Germline V gene lookup returns CDR1 MNHEY and CDR2 SMNVEV (reference sequence). The V gene end was trimmed by 4 bases and the J gene end by 2 bases; junction bases not matched to a gene: 5. The CDR3 region is CASSSGQGTTYNEQFF. The CDR3 DNA follows: TGTGCCAGCAGTTCGGGACAGGGGACCACCTACAATGAGCAGTTCTTC.

The chain joins TRBV5-5 to TRBJ1-3; tentatively, D is TRBD1 (5 bases). Germline values: CDR1 SGHKS, CDR2 YYEKEE (reference sequence). The V and J ends lost 4 bases and 0 bases respectively, with 11 bases between them. CDR3 length equals 15 residues. The CDR3 sequence is CASSQGAYSGNTIYF. DNA of the CDR3: TGTGCCAGCAGCCAAGGGGCCTACTCTGGAAACACCATATATTTT.

The chain couples TRBV28 to TRBJ1-3, with D unresolved. This CDR3 comprises 14 residues. Per germline, CDR1 MDHEN and CDR2 SYDVKM. Trimming cost V 7 bases and J 3 bases, with 13 bases left between them. This CDR3 reads CASIPGWGGNTIYF. The CDR3 DNA sequence: TGTGCCAGCATTCCCGGCTGGGGTGGAAACACCATATATTTT.

J is TRBJ1-2 and V is TRBV6-2 or TRBV6-3; 8 positions agree with TRBD1. Trimming cost V 3 bases and J 2 bases; bases outside gene matches: 5. The CDR3 covers 15 residues. The germline CDR1 and CDR2 sequences are MNHEY and SVGEGT. This CDR3 reads CASSYFGQGNYGYTF. In DNA, the CDR3 is TGTGCCAGCAGTTATTTTGGACAGGGAAACTATGGCTACACCTTC.

This clone is a singleton in its sample. CDR3 sequence reads: CASSLGSWGDTEAFF. As DNA, the CDR3 is TGTGCCAGCAGCTTAGGTTCTTGGGGTGACACTGAAGCTTTCTTT. This chain links TRBV7-8 with TRBJ1-1; D unresolved. CDR1 is SGHVS, CDR2 FQNEAQ, per germline. This CDR3 contains 15 residues. Trimming pared 1 base from V and 3 bases from J, leaving 12 bases between.

The table lists this clone with a count of one. This chain uses TRBV11-3 with TRBJ1-6; D not resolved. Trimming removed 5 bases from V and 8 bases from J, with 16 bases in between. This CDR3 contains 15 residues. Germline V gene data show CDR1 as SGHNT and CDR2 as YENEEA. The CDR3 loop is CASSPDPDRDSPLHF. In DNA form, the CDR3 reads TGTGCCAGCAGCCCCGACCCCGACCGGGATTCACCCCTCCACTTT.

V and J are TRBV23-1 and TRBJ1-1, with unresolved D. TRBV23-1 is an ORF, and what it does is uncertain. Trimming took 0 bases from V and 0 from J, leaving 14 bases between them. The CDR3 length is 17 residues. This CDR3 reads CASSQSTEASMNTEAFF. The CDR3 DNA reads TGCGCCAGCAGTCAATCAACGGAGGCCTCTATGAACACTGAAGCTTTCTTT.

The V and J genes are TRBV3-1 (or the pseudogene TRBV3-2) and TRBJ2-1; D is perhaps TRBD2 (6 bases). CDR1 LGHDT and CDR2 YNNKEL come from the germline V gene (reference sequence). The V end was cut by 3 bases, the J end by 7 bases, with 10 bases between. The CDR3 is 13 amino acids. This CDR3 is CASSHPGENEQFF. The DNA for the CDR3 is TGTGCCAGCAGCCATCCGGGGGAAAATGAGCAGTTCTTC.

V and J are TRBV5-8 and TRBJ2-1; possibly TRBD1 or TRBD2 for D (6 bases each). Deletions cut 1 base from V and 8 bases from J, with 19 bases between. This CDR3 has 16 residues. Germline-derived CDR1 and CDR2 are SGHTS and YDEGEE. Here the CDR3 DNA reads TGTGCCAGCAGCTTGTTCGGGGGCCACATTTTGGATGAGCAGTTCTTC. This encodes CASSLFGGHILDEQFF.

As DNA, the CDR3 is TGTGCCAGCAGCTTAGTTCCAAGGGATTCACCCCTCCACTTT. Its protein is CASSLVPRDSPLHF. The J gene is TRBJ1-6, the V gene TRBV7-9; the D is unclear. CDR1 and CDR2 from the germline V gene are SEHNR and FQNEAQ (reference sequence). Trimming pared 1 base from V and 8 bases from J, leaving 9 bases between. This CDR3 is built from 14 residues.

The V call is TRBV27, the J call TRBJ2-6; D perhaps matches TRBD1 (6 bases). Germline lookup yields CDR1 MNHEY and CDR2 SMNVEV (reference sequence). V was trimmed by 6 bases and J by 0 bases, leaving 12 bases between them. CDR3 length: 16 amino acids. DNA for the CDR3: TGTGCCAGCAGCCTGACAGGACGCTCTGGGGCCAACGTCCTGACTTTC. Encoded protein: CASSLTGRSGANVLTF.

The V and J genes are TRBV19 and TRBJ2-7; maybe TRBD2 (5 bases). Germline lookup yields CDR1 LNHDA and CDR2 SQIVND (reference sequence). The CDR3 is 13 amino acids. Deletions cut 1 base from V and 1 base from J, with 5 bases between. CDR3 nucleotides: TGTGCCAGTAGTATAGGCGGGTCCTACGAGCAGTACTTC. This translates into CASSIGGSYEQYF.

The rearrangement uses TRBV30 and TRBJ1-2; D is undetermined. This CDR3 has 13 amino acids. With 0 bases removed from V and 7 bases from J, the gap between germline ends came to 12 bases. Germline V CDR1 and CDR2: GTSNPN, SVGIG (reference sequence). For the CDR3, the DNA is TGTGCCTGGAGTGTAACCCGGGCTGGTGGCTACACCTTC. This translates into CAWSVTRAGGYTF.

This rearrangement joins TRBV30 to TRBJ2-7, with D perhaps assigned TRBD1 or TRBD2 (7 bases each). This CDR3 is 14 amino acids long. CDR1 is GTSNPN and CDR2 is SVGIG in the germline V gene (reference sequence). V lost 0 bases to trimming and J lost 3 bases, with 12 bases between them. The CDR3 DNA reads TGTGCCTGGAGTGTGGGCAGGGGGGGCTACGAGCAGTACTTC. This gives the protein CAWSVGRGGYEQYF.